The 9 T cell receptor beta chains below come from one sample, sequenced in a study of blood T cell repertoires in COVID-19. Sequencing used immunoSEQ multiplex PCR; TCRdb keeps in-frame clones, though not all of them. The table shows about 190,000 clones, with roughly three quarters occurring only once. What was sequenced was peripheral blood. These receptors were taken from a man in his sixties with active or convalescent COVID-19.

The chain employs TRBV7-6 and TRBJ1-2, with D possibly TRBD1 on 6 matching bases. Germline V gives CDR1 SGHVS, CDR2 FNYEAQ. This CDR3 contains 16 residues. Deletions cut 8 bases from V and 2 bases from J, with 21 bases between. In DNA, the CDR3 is TGTGCCAGCTCCCCGGGTGGGGGGGCGCAAAACTATGGCTACACCTTC. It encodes CASSPGGGAQNYGYTF.

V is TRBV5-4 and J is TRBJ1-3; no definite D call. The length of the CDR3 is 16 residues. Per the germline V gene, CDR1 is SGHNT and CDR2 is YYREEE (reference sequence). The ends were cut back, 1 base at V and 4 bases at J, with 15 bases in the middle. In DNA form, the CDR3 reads TGTGCCAGCAGCTTGAAAGGAGCTCTTCCCGGAAACACCATATATTTT. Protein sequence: CASSLKGALPGNTIYF.

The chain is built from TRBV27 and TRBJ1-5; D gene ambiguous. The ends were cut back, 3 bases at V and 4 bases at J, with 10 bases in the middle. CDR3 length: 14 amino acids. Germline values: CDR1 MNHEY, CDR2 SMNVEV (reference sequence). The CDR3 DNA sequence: TGTGCCAGCAGTTTTGAGGGCCCTAATCAGCCCCAGCATTTT. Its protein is CASSFEGPNQPQHF.

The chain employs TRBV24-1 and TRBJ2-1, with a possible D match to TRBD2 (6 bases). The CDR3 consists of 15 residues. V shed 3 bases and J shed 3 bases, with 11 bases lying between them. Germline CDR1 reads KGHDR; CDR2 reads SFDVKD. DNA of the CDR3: TGTGCCACCAGTGATCCGACTAGAAGCTACAATGAGCAGTTCTTC. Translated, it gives CATSDPTRSYNEQFF.

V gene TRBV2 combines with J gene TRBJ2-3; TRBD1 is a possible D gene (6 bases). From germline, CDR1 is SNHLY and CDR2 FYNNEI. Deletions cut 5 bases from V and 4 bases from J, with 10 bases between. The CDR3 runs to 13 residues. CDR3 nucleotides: TGTGCCAGCAGTCCTACAGGGTCAGATACGCAGTATTTT. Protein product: CASSPTGSDTQYF. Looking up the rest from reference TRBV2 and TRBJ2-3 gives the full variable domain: EPEVTQTPSHQVTQMGQEVILRCVPISNHLYFYWYRQILGQKVEFLVSFYNNEISEKSEIFDDQFSVERPDGSNFTLKIRSTKLEDSAMYFCASSPTGSDTQYFGPGTRLTVL.

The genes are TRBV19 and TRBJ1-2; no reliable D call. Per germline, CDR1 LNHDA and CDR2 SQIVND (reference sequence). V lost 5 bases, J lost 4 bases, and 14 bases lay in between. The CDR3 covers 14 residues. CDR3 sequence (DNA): TGTGCCAGTAGTGACCCTCGAGGATTCTATGGCTACACCTTC. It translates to CASSDPRGFYGYTF.

The CDR3, as DNA: TGTGCCAGCAGCTTAGTAGCGGGTACTGACAATGAGCAGTTCTTC. Amino acid sequence: CASSLVAGTDNEQFF. The rearrangement uses TRBV11-3 and TRBJ2-1; 7 positions match TRBD2. The CDR3 totals 15 residues. V gave up 1 base and J gave up 5 bases; unmatched junction bases: 5. Per the germline V gene, CDR1 is SGHNT and CDR2 is YENEEA.

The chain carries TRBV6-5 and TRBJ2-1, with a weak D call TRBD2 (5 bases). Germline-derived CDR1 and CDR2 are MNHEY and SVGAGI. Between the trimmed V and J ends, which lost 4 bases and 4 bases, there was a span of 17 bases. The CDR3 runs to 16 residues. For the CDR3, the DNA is TGTGCCAGCAGTTCCTCTGAGCGGATCCCTTACAATGAGCAGTTCTTC. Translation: CASSSSERIPYNEQFF.

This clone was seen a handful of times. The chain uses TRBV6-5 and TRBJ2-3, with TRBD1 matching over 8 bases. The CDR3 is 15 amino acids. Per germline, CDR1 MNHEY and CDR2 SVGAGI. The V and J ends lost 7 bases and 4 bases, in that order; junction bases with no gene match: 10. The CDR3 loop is CASTETPGQADTQYF. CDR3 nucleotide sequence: TGTGCCAGCACCGAAACACCGGGACAGGCAGATACGCAGTATTTT.